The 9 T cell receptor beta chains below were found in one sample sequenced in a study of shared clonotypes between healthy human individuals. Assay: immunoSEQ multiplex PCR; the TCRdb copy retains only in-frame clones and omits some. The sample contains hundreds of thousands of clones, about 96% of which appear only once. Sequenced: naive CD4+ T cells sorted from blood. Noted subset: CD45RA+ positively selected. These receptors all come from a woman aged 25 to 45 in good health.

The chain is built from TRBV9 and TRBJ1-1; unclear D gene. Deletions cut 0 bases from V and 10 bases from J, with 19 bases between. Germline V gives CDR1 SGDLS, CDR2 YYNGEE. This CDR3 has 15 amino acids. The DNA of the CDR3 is TGTGCCAGCAGCGTAGCAGGCCCCAGCGAGGGAAGAGCTTTCTTT. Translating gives CASSVAGPSEGRAFF. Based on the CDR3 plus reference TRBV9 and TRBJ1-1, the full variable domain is DSGVTQTPKHLITATGQRVTLRCSPRSGDLSVYWYQQSLDQGLQFLIQYYNGEERAKGNILERFSAQQFPDLHSELNLSSLELGDSALYFCASSVAGPSEGRAFFGQGTRLTVV.

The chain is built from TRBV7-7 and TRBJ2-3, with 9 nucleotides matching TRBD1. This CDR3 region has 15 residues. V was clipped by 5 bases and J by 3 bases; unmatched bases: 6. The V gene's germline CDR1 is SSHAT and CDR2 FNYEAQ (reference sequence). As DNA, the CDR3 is TGTGCCAGCAGCGTCGGGACAGGGTTAACAGATACGCAGTATTTT. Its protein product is CASSVGTGLTDTQYF.

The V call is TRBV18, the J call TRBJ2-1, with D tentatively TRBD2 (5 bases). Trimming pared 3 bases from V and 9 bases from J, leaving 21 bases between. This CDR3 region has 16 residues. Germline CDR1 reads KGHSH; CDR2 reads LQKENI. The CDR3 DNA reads TGTGCCAGCTCACCGTCCAGCGGAGTGACCTCCAGTGAGCAGTTCTTC. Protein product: CASSPSSGVTSSEQFF.

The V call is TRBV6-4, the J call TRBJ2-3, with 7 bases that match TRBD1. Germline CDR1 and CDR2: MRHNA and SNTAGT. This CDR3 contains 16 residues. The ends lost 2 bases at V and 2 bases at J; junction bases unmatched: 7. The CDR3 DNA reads TGTGCCAGCAGTGACCAGGGACAGTCCCACACAGATACGCAGTATTTT. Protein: CASSDQGQSHTDTQYF.

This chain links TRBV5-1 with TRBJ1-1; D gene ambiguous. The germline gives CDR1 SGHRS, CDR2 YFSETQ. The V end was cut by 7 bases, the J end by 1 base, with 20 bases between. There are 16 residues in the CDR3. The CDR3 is CASHTTRSTANTEAFF. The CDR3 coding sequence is TGCGCCAGCCATACTACCCGATCCACAGCGAACACTGAAGCTTTCTTT.

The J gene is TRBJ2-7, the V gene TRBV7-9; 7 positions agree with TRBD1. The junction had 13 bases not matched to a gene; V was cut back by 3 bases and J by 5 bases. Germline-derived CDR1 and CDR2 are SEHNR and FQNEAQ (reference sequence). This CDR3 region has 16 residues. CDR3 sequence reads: CASSFHYRGRGHEQYF. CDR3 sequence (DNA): TGTGCCAGCAGCTTCCACTACAGGGGAAGGGGCCACGAGCAGTACTTC.

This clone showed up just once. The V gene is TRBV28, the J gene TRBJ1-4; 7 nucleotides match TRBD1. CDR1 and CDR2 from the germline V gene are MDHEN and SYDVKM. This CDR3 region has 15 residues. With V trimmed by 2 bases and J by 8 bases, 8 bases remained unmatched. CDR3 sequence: CASSLQEGAVEKLFF. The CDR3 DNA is TGTGCCAGCAGTTTACAGGAGGGGGCTGTGGAAAAACTGTTTTTT.

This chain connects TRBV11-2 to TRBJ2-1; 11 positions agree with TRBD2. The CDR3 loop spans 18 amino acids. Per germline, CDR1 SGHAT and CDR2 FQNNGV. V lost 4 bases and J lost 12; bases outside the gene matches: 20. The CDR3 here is CASSSFQGQLAGEYRQFF. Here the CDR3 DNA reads TGTGCCAGCAGCTCCTTTCAGGGGCAACTAGCGGGAGAGTATAGGCAGTTCTTC.

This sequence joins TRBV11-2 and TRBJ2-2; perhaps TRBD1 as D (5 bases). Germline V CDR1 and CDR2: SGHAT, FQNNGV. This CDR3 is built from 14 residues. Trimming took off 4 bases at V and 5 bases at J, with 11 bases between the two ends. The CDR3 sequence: CASSSNYRTGELFF. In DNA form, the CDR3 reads TGTGCCAGCAGCTCTAATTACAGGACCGGGGAGCTGTTTTTT.